This T cell receptor beta chain stems from a study of T cells in Graves' hyperthyroidism and ophthalmopathy (dated by TCRdb to the late 2010s). For the wider study: Peripheral blood samples were taken at initial diagnosis, before any treatment was given. The 75 to 100 discovery patients were randomly split 7:3 into training and test sets. Prospective prediction of ophthalmopathy was tested in an independent validation cohort of fewer than 20 hyperthyroidism patients and 15 to 17 patients who later progressed to ophthalmopathy. The paper describes TCR Vbeta CDR3 sequencing of 120 to 150 peripheral blood samples, made up of some 42 ophthalmopathy patients, some 80 hyperthyroidism patients and roughly 17 progressor patients. To identify TCR V-J signatures that set the groups apart, the researchers used a discovery cohort of more than 95 patients, made up of 40 to 45 with Graves' ophthalmopathy and 57 with stable Graves' hyperthyroidism. Thyroid tissue and blood T-cell repertoires from several Graves' hyperthyroidism patients were also compared in the study. Following sampling, methimazole starting at 30 mg daily was given to hyperthyroidism patients, and high-dose intravenous methylprednisolone was given to ophthalmopathy patients. General conclusions and limits of the study: Most expanded thyroid clonotypes (frequency above 0.001) were also found in blood, which suggests that blood repertoires may mirror thyroid immune responses. Sample size was not statistically predetermined, and blinding of investigators to group allocation was not performed. A 13 V-J signature model separated ophthalmopathy from stable hyperthyroidism, with around 91% sensitivity and around 84% specificity in cross-validation and 80%/75% in testing. During validation, the model predicted progression to ophthalmopathy a median of roughly 7.1 months ahead of onset, with roughly 65% sensitivity and about 72% specificity.

V gives up 5 bases and J gives up 0 bases, and the segment between their germline ends measures 14 bases. The CDR3 runs 15 amino acids, cysteine and phenylalanine included. The read is trimmed to its CDR3 DNA, 45 bases read in frame from base 1. CDR1 and CDR2 (SGHTA, FQGTGA) derive from the germline V gene. Amplification of TCR beta CDR3 regions was carried out from RNA transcripts. The TCR CDR3 was subjected to a first round of RT-PCR using the HTBI primer set and the Qiagen OneStep RT-PCR kit. Libraries were constructed in a second round of multiplex PCR, after which size selection and purification were performed. The libraries were sequenced on an Illumina HiSeq2000 using paired-end 100 bp reads. As for the original processing: SOAPnuke was used to process the raw data, throwing out any read that contained adapters or uncalled bases, had a mean Phred below 15, or lacked an exact constant-primer or identifier match. High-quality paired reads were merged using COPE v1.2.5, and each unique nucleotide sequence was defined as a clonotype. MiTCR v1.1 was used to align clonotypes to the IMGT TRBV, TRBD and TRBJ reference segments. Analysis was restricted to V-J combinations with a frequency above 0.0001, which covered approximately 99% of repertoires. A TCS score was defined as the ratio between F50 (clonal expansion) and ExV (chaos), using BLOSUM62-based TCRdist between CDR3 peptides within each V-J. Welch's t-statistics and random forest reduced roughly 500 V-J features to some 14, which were used in a naive Bayes classifier (R e1071). TCRdb applied fastp at Q25 and MiXCR to the public reads, then kept only in-frame beta chains. Identical CDR3 protein sequences are pooled into one entry, listed with their most common genes and DNA. For this entry, the V and J calls and clone size follow TCRdb and not the study's own pipeline. The sample table contains around 570,000 distinct CDR3 sequences; only one count was recorded for approximately 20% of them. The ten largest make up about 50% of the sample.

Moderately to severely active disease, a Clinical Activity Score of at least 3, a NOSPECS grade of at least 4, and a duration under 3 months were present in ophthalmopathy patients. Exclusion was applied to patients with uncontrolled infections, other autoimmune diseases, pregnancy or lactation. Diagnoses were established on the basis of clinical symptoms, serum thyroxine and TRAb, thyroid ultrasound, and orbital computed tomography. Ficoll-Paque density gradient centrifugation was used to isolate PBMCs from around 10 ml of fresh peripheral blood. Trizol reagent was used to extract total RNA, and RNA quality was then checked on an Agilent 2100 Bioanalyzer. Details on this clonotype: Its cognate antigen has yet to be identified. No qualities accompany the bases; no much larger clone lies one base away.

Input material: blood. This clonotype originated in a man aged 40-55 years with Graves' ophthalmopathy. This receptor chain uses TRBV7-3 and TRBJ2-7, with TRBD1 perhaps the D gene, on 6 matching bases. This receptor carries the CDR3 CASSPYGGNSYEQYF. The bases read TGTGCCAGCAGCCCTTATGGGGGCAACTCCTACGAGCAGTACTTC.